This TCR beta chain was identified during a study of persistence of HIV-infected CD4 T cells. General observations from the study: Degenerate expanded CDR3beta sequences were enriched among CMV- and Gag-responding cells.

Notes on this clone: Its cognate antigen is unknown.

The stimulus was lysate of CMV-infected fibroblasts, about 11 ug/mL. Memory cells lacking CD40L and CD69 with high CD45RO were sorted. For at least 4 years, plasma HIV-1 RNA was undetectable (<50 copies/mL). Sequencing used immunoSEQ version 4 in survey mode. Each sample used up to roughly 1 ug genomic DNA diluted to 10 ng/uL. Sequencing was performed with immunoSEQ multiplex PCR; in TCRdb, only in-frame clones are kept and a portion is missing. The table records some 30,000 clones, more than 75% of them present only once. Trimming stripped 7 bases from V and 3 bases from J, with 24 bases between. Germline V gene lookup returns CDR1 SGHTA and CDR2 FQGNSA. This CDR3 contains 17 residues.

The specimen comprised CD4+ T cells sorted from PBMCs after 18-hour stimulation, sampled from a patient who received antiretroviral therapy. This clonotype was obtained from an adult woman with HIV who was CMV-seropositive. The chain uses TRBV7-2 and TRBJ1-2; D perhaps matches TRBD1 (5 bases). The CDR3 DNA reads as TGTGCCAGCACCCCCCCGAGGGCAGGGAACGGGGACTATGGCTACACCTTC. Amino acid sequence: CASTPPRAGNGDYGYTF.